Following are 30 T cell receptor beta chains from one sample sequenced in a study of T cell repertoires in ileal Crohn's disease. TCRdb's table, derived via immunoSEQ multiplex PCR, lists solely in-frame clones and lacks some. The repertoire has around 7,500 clones, roughly 70% of them found once; the top ten carry 15% to 20%. Sequenced: ileal tissue. These receptors were obtained from an adult with Crohn's disease.

This clone has a handful of counts. This chain links TRBV28 with TRBJ1-2; possible D gene TRBD1, 6 bases. Germline V lookup: CDR1 MDHEN, CDR2 SYDVKM. This CDR3 is 15 amino acids long. V was trimmed by 2 bases and J by 7 bases, leaving 17 bases between them. The CDR3 bases are TGTGCCAGCAGTTTAAGCGACGGGGGGGCGCGTGGCTACACCTTC. Encoded protein: CASSLSDGGARGYTF.

This rearrangement joins TRBV27 to TRBJ2-2; weak D call: TRBD1 (6 bases). CDR1 is MNHEY and CDR2 is SMNVEV in the germline V gene (reference sequence). The CDR3 runs to 16 residues. Trimming removed 2 bases from V and 5 bases from J, with 15 bases in between. CDR3 in DNA: TGTGCCAGCAGTTTAGCTGGGGGCTCGAGGACCGGGGAGCTGTTTTTT. Its translation is CASSLAGGSRTGELFF.

J is TRBJ1-3 and V is TRBV4-2; weak D call: TRBD1 (6 bases). The CDR3 contains 16 residues. The germline CDR1 and CDR2 sequences are LGHNA and YNFKEQ. V gave up 3 bases and J gave up 0 bases, with 12 bases separating them. In DNA form, the CDR3 reads TGTGCCAGCAGCCACCGGGACACTCGCTCTGGAAACACCATATATTTT. As protein: CASSHRDTRSGNTIYF.

This clone showed up just a few times. CDR3 DNA sequence: TGTGCCATCAGTGATTCGCGCTCTGGGGCCAACGTCCTGACTTTC. This encodes CAISDSRSGANVLTF. This sequence joins TRBV10-3 and TRBJ2-6; the D is unclear. CDR3 length: 15 residues. CDR1 ENHRY and CDR2 SYGVKD come from the germline V gene. Trimming pared 3 bases from V and 0 bases from J, leaving 6 bases between.

The chain joins TRBV2 to TRBJ2-3, with TRBD2 identical over 8 bases. With V trimmed by 2 bases and J by 5 bases, 6 bases remained unmatched. The CDR3 loop spans 15 amino acids. CDR1 is SNHLY, CDR2 FYNNEI, per germline. The CDR3 nucleotides are TGTGCCAGCAGTGAAACCGGGGGGGTGGGAGATACGCAGTATTTT. Its translation: CASSETGGVGDTQYF. The variable domain in full, completed from reference TRBV2 and TRBJ2-3, reads EPEVTQTPSHQVTQMGQEVILRCVPISNHLYFYWYRQILGQKVEFLVSFYNNEISEKSEIFDDQFSVERPDGSNFTLKIRSTKLEDSAMYFCASSETGGVGDTQYFGPGTRLTVL.

The chain combines TRBV28 with TRBJ1-2, with D hard to call. V was pared by 9 bases and J by 4 bases, with 12 bases between. The CDR3 totals 12 residues. Germline V gene data show CDR1 as MDHEN and CDR2 as SYDVKM. The CDR3 sequence is CASSPGPYGYTF. DNA for the CDR3: TGTGCCAGTTCGCCGGGTCCCTATGGCTACACCTTC.

V and J are TRBV28 and TRBJ1-2, with D possibly TRBD1 on 5 matching bases. Germline CDR1 and CDR2: MDHEN and SYDVKM. The CDR3 has 12 residues. The V end was cut by 8 bases, the J end by 5 bases, with 12 bases between. The CDR3 here is CASSPKGYGYTF. The CDR3 region has the DNA TGTGCCAGCTCCCCAAAGGGGTATGGCTACACCTTC.

This CDR3 is CATRQNGPTGEFDEQYF. CDR3 bases: TGTGCCACCAGACAGAATGGGCCGACAGGGGAGTTCGACGAGCAGTACTTC. This sequence joins TRBV15 and TRBJ2-5, with 8 bases fitting TRBD1. TRBJ2-7 explains the end of the DNA better; the J call may be wrong. The germline gives CDR1 LNHNV, CDR2 YYDKDF (reference sequence). The CDR3 spans 17 residues.

The count of this clone is one. This chain uses TRBV5-6 with TRBJ2-3, with D possibly being TRBD1 (6 bases). CDR3 length: 15 residues. The V gene's germline CDR1 is SGHDT and CDR2 YYEEEE. Between the trimmed V and J ends, which lost 2 bases and 6 bases, there was a span of 16 bases. Here the CDR3 reads CASSFGEGVGDTQYF. In DNA, the CDR3 is TGTGCCAGCAGCTTCGGCGAGGGGGTTGGGGATACGCAGTATTTT.

The V gene is TRBV28, the J gene TRBJ1-1; tentatively, D is TRBD1 (5 bases). Trimming took off 2 bases at V and 5 bases at J, with 15 bases between the two ends. Germline assignment: CDR1 MDHEN and CDR2 SYDVKM. The CDR3 sequence is 15 residues long. CDR3 sequence: CASSLPQGLMTEAFF. DNA for the CDR3: TGTGCCAGCAGTTTACCGCAGGGCCTAATGACTGAAGCTTTCTTT.

The V and J genes are TRBV29-1 and TRBJ1-2; D may be TRBD1 (6 bases). V was shortened by 7 bases and J by 2 bases, with 11 bases between the two germline ends. This CDR3 is 12 amino acids long. Germline-derived CDR1 and CDR2 are SQVTM and ANQGSEA. DNA for the CDR3: TGCAGCGACTATGACAGGAACTATGGCTACACCTTC. Residues: CSDYDRNYGYTF.

The rearrangement uses TRBV7-2 and TRBJ2-3; 10 positions agree with TRBD2. Losses at the gene ends were 2 bases for V and 1 base for J; bases not matched to a gene: 3. Germline V gene lookup returns CDR1 SGHTA and CDR2 FQGNSA. This CDR3 is built from 16 residues. CDR3 region: CASSLQAGGGTDTQYF. The CDR3 nucleotides read TGTGCCAGCAGCTTACAAGCGGGAGGGGGCACAGATACGCAGTATTTT. Using reference TRBV7-2 and TRBJ2-3 for the parts outside the CDR3, the full variable domain is GAGVSQSPSNKVTEKGKDVELRCDPISGHTALYWYRQSLGQGLEFLIYFQGNSAPDKSGLPSDRFSAERTGGSVSTLTIQRTQQEDSAVYLCASSLQAGGGTDTQYFGPGTRLTVL.

The gene calls are TRBV5-6 and TRBJ2-3; 12 bases agree with TRBD1. V was pared by 3 bases and J by 6 bases, with 11 bases of the junction left unmatched. CDR1 and CDR2 (germline): SGHDT, YYEEEE. This CDR3 has 17 residues. CDR3 coding DNA: TGTGCCAGCAGCTACTGGATCGGGACAGGGGGCAGGGATACGCAGTATTTT. It codes for CASSYWIGTGGRDTQYF.

V is TRBV6-5 and J is TRBJ2-3; D gene uncertain. This CDR3 has 15 amino acids. The V gene lost 0 bases and the J gene lost 6 bases, with 13 bases spanning the gap. Germline V lookup: CDR1 MNHEY, CDR2 SVGAGI. Here the CDR3 reads CASSYSGPHRDTQYF. CDR3 DNA: TGTGCCAGCAGTTACTCGGGCCCCCACCGCGATACGCAGTATTTT.

The J gene is TRBJ2-7, the V gene TRBV27; 10 bases fit TRBD1. With 7 bases clipped from V and 3 bases from J, the junction kept 6 bases outside the gene matches. CDR1 is MNHEY, CDR2 SMNVEV, per germline (reference sequence). CDR3 length equals 14 residues. In DNA, the CDR3 is TGTGCCAGCAATCCCAGGACAGGGGGCTACGAGCAGTACTTC. Protein sequence: CASNPRTGGYEQYF.

This chain joins TRBV6-6 and TRBJ2-1, with 12 bases that match TRBD2. The CDR3 totals 15 residues. V was pared by 6 bases and J by 7 bases, with 7 bases of the junction left unmatched. Germline values: CDR1 MNHNY, CDR2 SVGAGI (reference sequence). The CDR3 spells CASRTTSGGLNEQFF. For the CDR3, the DNA is TGTGCCAGCAGGACTACTAGCGGGGGGCTTAATGAGCAGTTCTTC.

The CDR3 nucleotides read TGTGCCACCAAAGGGACAGGGGGTTTAACCCTCCACTTT. It translates to CATKGTGGLTLHF. The chain recombines TRBV10-3 with TRBJ1-6, with TRBD1 identical over 11 bases. The germline V gene has CDR1 ENHRY and CDR2 SYGVKD. J gave up 14 bases and V 10 bases, and 10 bases lay outside the gene matches. The CDR3 loop spans 13 amino acids.

The chain links TRBV28 to TRBJ1-2; D perhaps matches TRBD1 (6 bases). Trimming left V 5 bases short and J 4 bases short, with 11 bases between. CDR3 length: 13 residues. From germline, CDR1 is MDHEN and CDR2 SYDVKM. The CDR3 reads CASSMGAVYGYTF. The CDR3 DNA reads as TGTGCCAGCAGTATGGGGGCCGTCTATGGCTACACCTTC.

The rearrangement joins TRBV5-1 to TRBJ2-3; 7 bases match TRBD1. The V and J ends lost 7 bases and 1 base, in that order; junction bases with no gene match: 3. The CDR3 runs 13 residues. The germline gives CDR1 SGHRS, CDR2 YFSETQ. The DNA for the CDR3 is TGCGCCAGCTCTGGACAGGGCACAGATACGCAGTATTTT. It yields the protein CASSGQGTDTQYF.

The genes are TRBV9 and TRBJ1-6; D unresolved. Trimming removed 0 bases at V and 4 bases at J, with 14 bases between. The CDR3 is 17 amino acids. CDR1 SGDLS and CDR2 YYNGEE come from the germline V gene. DNA for the CDR3: TGTGCCAGCAGCGTAGATACCAGGCTAAATTATAATTCACCCCTCCACTTT. Protein sequence: CASSVDTRLNYNSPLHF.

Comment on this clone: The same CDR3 arises from other DNA sequences in this sample as well. The chain employs TRBV5-1 and TRBJ1-5; a weak D match, TRBD1 (5 bases). CDR3 length equals 14 residues. V lost 4 bases and J lost 5, with 13 bases in between. Germline CDR1 is SGHRS and CDR2 is YFSETQ. The CDR3 DNA sequence: TGCGCCAGCAGCCGAACGGGGGGGGATCAGCCCCAGCATTTT. It yields the protein CASSRTGGDQPQHF.

This clone has only one observation. The chain is built from TRBV11-3 and TRBJ1-1; D may be TRBD1 (5 bases). Per the germline V gene, CDR1 is SGHNT and CDR2 is YENEEA. The CDR3 sequence is 14 residues long. Trimming removed 0 bases at V and 1 base at J, with 6 bases between. The CDR3 sequence is CASSLDRENTEAFF. In DNA, the CDR3 is TGTGCCAGCAGCTTAGACAGGGAGAACACTGAAGCTTTCTTT. Combining the CDR3 with reference TRBV11-3 and TRBJ1-1 gives the whole variable domain EAGVVQSPRYKIIEKKQPVAFWCNPISGHNTLYWYLQNLGQGPELLIRYENEEAVDDSQLPKDRFSAERLKGVDSTLKIQPAELGDSAVYLCASSLDRENTEAFFGQGTRLTVV.

By share, this clone ranks as medium-sized. The genes are TRBV7-9 and TRBJ1-3, with 7 bases that match TRBD1. The CDR3 length is 16 residues. Germline assignment: CDR1 SEHNR and CDR2 FQNEAQ (reference sequence). The V gene end was trimmed by 0 bases and the J gene end by 1 base; junction bases not matched to a gene: 3. The CDR3 reads CASSLASGGSGNTIYF. CDR3 DNA: TGTGCCAGCAGCTTAGCGTCAGGGGGTTCTGGAAACACCATATATTTT.

CDR3 DNA sequence: TGTGCCAGCAGTTTTTTTAACAGGGGCACAGATACGCAGTATTTT. Protein: CASSFFNRGTDTQYF. The chain combines TRBV27 with TRBJ2-3; the D gene is possibly TRBD1 (6 bases). V lost 3 bases and J lost 1, with 11 bases in between. The CDR3 length is 15 residues. CDR1 and CDR2 (germline): MNHEY, SMNVEV (reference sequence).

The chain combines TRBV6-5 with TRBJ2-7; TRBD2 is a possible D gene (5 bases). The CDR3 contains 12 residues. The germline CDR1 and CDR2 sequences are MNHEY and SVGAGI. The V gene lost 8 bases and the J gene lost 3 bases, with 11 bases spanning the gap. The CDR3 loop reads CASGFGGYEQYF. The CDR3 nucleotides read TGTGCCAGCGGATTCGGAGGCTACGAGCAGTACTTC.

By frequency in the sample, this clone is large. In the same sample, other DNA sequences code for this CDR3. The V call is TRBV6-5, the J call TRBJ1-6, with 8 bases aligning to TRBD1. This CDR3 spans 15 amino acids. Germline CDR1 reads MNHEY; CDR2 reads SVGAGI. V dropped 2 bases and J dropped 7; count of bases not matched to a gene: 4. This chain's CDR3 is CASSYETGVNSPLHF. The CDR3 coding sequence is TGTGCCAGCAGTTACGAGACAGGGGTGAATTCACCCCTCCACTTT.

V usage is TRBV10-2 and J usage is TRBJ1-4; D is ambiguous. This CDR3 has 15 residues. The germline gives CDR1 WSHSY, CDR2 SAAADI. Trimming took 0 bases from V and 8 from J, leaving 13 bases between them. As DNA, the CDR3 is TGCGCCAGCAGTGAGTCAGGAGGGATTTACGAAAAACTGTTTTTT. Translation: CASSESGGIYEKLFF.

The chain combines TRBV18 with TRBJ1-2; no clear D. The CDR3 totals 14 residues. CDR1 is KGHSH, CDR2 LQKENI, per germline. V dropped 3 bases and J dropped 8 bases, with 16 bases sitting between them. CDR3 sequence (DNA): TGTGCCAGCTCACCCGTCTCGGGGAATGAGGGCTACACCTTC. Its protein product is CASSPVSGNEGYTF.

The chain couples TRBV7-2 to TRBJ2-1; 8 bases are shared with TRBD2. Germline lookup yields CDR1 SGHTA and CDR2 FQGNSA. J gave up 6 bases and V 0 bases, and 4 bases lay outside the gene matches. There are 15 residues in the CDR3. CDR3 residues: CASSLAPGGANEQFF. The DNA of the CDR3 is TGTGCCAGCAGCTTAGCACCCGGGGGGGCCAATGAGCAGTTCTTC.

The table lists this clone with a count of one. V gene TRBV5-6 combines with J gene TRBJ2-1; maybe TRBD1 (5 bases). The CDR3 is 16 residues long. V gave up 4 bases and J gave up 0 bases, with 14 bases separating them. Per the germline V gene, CDR1 is SGHDT and CDR2 is YYEEEE. CDR3: CASSRGAASSYNEQFF. CDR3 coding DNA: TGTGCCAGCAGCCGTGGGGCCGCCAGCTCCTACAATGAGCAGTTCTTC.